The clone carrying this T cell receptor beta chain was recorded only once. Its target is unknown. V shed 1 base and J shed 1 base, with 12 bases lying between them. This CDR3 contains 16 residues. Germline lookup yields CDR1 SGHRS and CDR2 YFSETQ. This entry comes from a study of Ad26.COV2.S vaccination and SARS-CoV-2 variants. Turning to the study itself: Into the muscle, Ad26.COV2.S was dosed once or twice, 56 days apart.

Treatment given: about 20 received Ad26.COV2.S at low or high dose, single or two shots; several received placebo; per-sample allocation not given. Material that was analyzed had been drawn on day 63 after the first vaccine or placebo injection. Its platform was an Ad26 vector, and its expressed antigen was Wuhan-strain SARS-CoV-2 spike. General observations from the study: While placebo recipients had lower spike-specific TCR breadth, vaccine recipients had more.

The assay was immunoSEQ multiplex PCR, and TCRdb's table has in-frame clones only and misses some. The table shows 400,000 to 450,000 clones, with about 92% occurring only once. The chain combines TRBV5-1 with TRBJ2-1; D unresolved. The sample consisted of peripheral blood, taken in a trial of Ad26.COV2.S vaccine versus placebo. The clonotype originates from a person between 18 and 60 years old who received the Ad26.COV2.S COVID-19 vaccine or a placebo. The DNA of the CDR3 is TGCGCCAGCAGCTTGTTTCCAGATATTTCCTACAATGAGCAGTTCTTC. Translation gives CASSLFPDISYNEQFF.